This T cell receptor (beta chain) was observed in a study of T-cell reconstitution after alpha-beta-depleted transplantation in children. The V end lost 0 bases, the J end lost 4 bases, and 10 bases lay between the germline ends. This CDR3 region has 14 residues. Germline values: CDR1 SGDLS, CDR2 YYNGEE. Unique molecular identifiers were used in preparing the TCRbeta library. One entry per CDR3 protein, called by TCRdb with MiXCR from the PCR reads. The sample has more than 400,000 distinct CDR3 sequences, roughly two fifths seen once. The study's findings and limits: Most T-cell counts and diversity one year after the transplant came from T cells that were newly produced. Certain patients had high TCRbeta diversity at day 60, and it came from recipient T cells and thymic progenitors that survived. Expanded graft clones, several hundred of them, were reportedly the source of alpha-beta T cells about two months after transplant.

This clonotype was counted once. Its antigen is unidentified. The rearrangement joins TRBV9 to TRBJ2-5; tentative D call: TRBD2 (6 bases). The sample was PBMCs, taken before TCRalphabeta/CD19-depleted stem cell transplant. The receptor comes from a girl aged 2 to 9 with aplastic anemia, due to receive a stem cell transplant. The CDR3 reads CASSVGGERETQYF. The CDR3 region has the DNA TGTGCCAGCAGCGTAGGGGGGGAGAGAGAGACCCAGTACTTC.